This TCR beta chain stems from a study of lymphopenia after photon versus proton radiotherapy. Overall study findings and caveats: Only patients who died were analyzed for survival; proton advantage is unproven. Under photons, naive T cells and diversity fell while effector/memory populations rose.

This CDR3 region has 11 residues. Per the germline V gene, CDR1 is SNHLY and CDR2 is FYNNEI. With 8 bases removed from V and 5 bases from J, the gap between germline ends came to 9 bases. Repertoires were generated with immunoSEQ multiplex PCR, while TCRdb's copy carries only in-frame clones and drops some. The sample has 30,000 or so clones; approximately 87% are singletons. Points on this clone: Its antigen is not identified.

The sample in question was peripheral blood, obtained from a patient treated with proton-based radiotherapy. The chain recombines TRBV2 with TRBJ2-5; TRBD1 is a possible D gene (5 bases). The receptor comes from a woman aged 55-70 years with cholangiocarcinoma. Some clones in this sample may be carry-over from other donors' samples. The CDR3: CASDWGETQYF. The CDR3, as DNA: TGTGCCAGCGATTGGGGCGAGACCCAGTACTTC.